The 7 T cell receptor beta chains in this list originate from one sample, sequenced in a study of T cell repertoires in urothelial bladder cancer (dated by TCRdb to the late 2010s). Library construction relied on the immunoSEQ multiplex PCR assay. TCRdb stores this immuneACCESS table with in-frame sequences only. Part of the clones is absent; in the studies checked, under half of the shortfall reflects unresolved V genes, and no reason is known for the rest. This sample holds roughly 11,000 clones; around 68% were observed only once. The ten largest clones capture approximately 6.5% of the sample. The sample was tumor-infiltrating cells from bladder cancer. These receptors all come from a human donor with a benign inflammatory bladder lesion.

This chain uses TRBV5-1 with TRBJ2-3, with D tentatively TRBD2 (5 bases). V dropped 2 bases and J dropped 2 bases, with 9 bases sitting between them. This CDR3 is built from 14 residues. The V gene's germline CDR1 is SGHRS and CDR2 YFSETQ. The CDR3 nucleotides read TGCGCCAGCAGCTTTGGAGGCCTCACAGATACGCAGTATTTT. This encodes CASSFGGLTDTQYF.

This clone was seen more than once but under ten times. J is TRBJ1-4 and V is TRBV7-6, with 10 bases lining up with TRBD1. The CDR3 contains 17 residues. Unmatched junction bases numbered 11, after V lost 2 bases and J lost 8 bases. Germline values: CDR1 SGHVS, CDR2 FNYEAQ. The CDR3 DNA reads as TGTGCCAGCAGCTTATCATCATCCGGGACAGGGGAAGAAAAACTGTTTTTT. Amino acid sequence: CASSLSSSGTGEEKLFF.

Sample share makes this clone large. The V gene is TRBV27, the J gene TRBJ2-7, with 10 bases matching TRBD2. This CDR3 spans 19 amino acids. Germline CDR1 MNHEY, CDR2 SMNVEV (reference sequence). V was clipped by 5 bases and J by 4 bases; unmatched bases: 20. The CDR3 coding sequence is TGTGCCAGCAGTCGTTTATTTACCGGCGGGGCTAGCGGGGGATACGAGCAGTACTTC. This sequence encodes CASSRLFTGGASGGYEQYF.

CDR3 coding DNA: TGTGCCAGTAAAAAAACAGGGGAATATCAGCCCCAGCATTTT. Translating it yields CASKKTGEYQPQHF. The chain is built from TRBV19 and TRBJ1-5, with 7 bases lining up with TRBD1. There are 14 residues in the CDR3. The trim removed 7 bases at V and 5 bases at J, leaving 8 bases unmatched. The germline V gene encodes CDR1 LNHDA and CDR2 SQIVND (reference sequence).

The V gene is TRBV13, the J gene TRBJ1-1; D is possibly TRBD1 (5 bases). The germline CDR1 and CDR2 sequences are PRHDT and FYEKMQ (reference sequence). V dropped 4 bases and J dropped 4 bases, with 13 bases sitting between them. There are 14 residues in the CDR3. The CDR3 DNA reads TGTGCCAGCAGCTCCCCGAGGGGCCTCACTGAAGCTTTCTTT. Translation gives CASSSPRGLTEAFF. The full variable domain, completed using reference TRBV13 and TRBJ1-1, is AAGVIQSPRHLIKEKRETATLKCYPIPRHDTVYWYQQGPGQDPQFLISFYEKMQSDKGSIPDRFSAQQFSDYHSELNMSSLELGDSALYFCASSSPRGLTEAFFGQGTRLTVV.

This clone was counted a few times. V is TRBV19 and J is TRBJ2-7; 9 positions match TRBD1. After removal of 5 bases from V and 2 bases from J, the junction contained 4 bases not matched to a gene. This CDR3 is built from 14 residues. Germline CDR1 and CDR2: LNHDA and SQIVND (reference sequence). CDR3 residues: CASSDGTGTYEQYF. The CDR3, as DNA: TGTGCCAGTAGTGATGGGACAGGGACCTACGAGCAGTACTTC.

The V call is TRBV5-4, the J call TRBJ2-1; D may be TRBD1 (6 bases). Germline V gene lookup returns CDR1 SGHNT and CDR2 YYREEE (reference sequence). The ends were cut back, 2 bases at V and 7 bases at J, with 16 bases in the middle. The CDR3 has 15 amino acids. In DNA form, the CDR3 reads TGTGCCAGCAGCTTACCTAACAGGGCGCGAAATGAGCAGTTCTTC. As protein: CASSLPNRARNEQFF.